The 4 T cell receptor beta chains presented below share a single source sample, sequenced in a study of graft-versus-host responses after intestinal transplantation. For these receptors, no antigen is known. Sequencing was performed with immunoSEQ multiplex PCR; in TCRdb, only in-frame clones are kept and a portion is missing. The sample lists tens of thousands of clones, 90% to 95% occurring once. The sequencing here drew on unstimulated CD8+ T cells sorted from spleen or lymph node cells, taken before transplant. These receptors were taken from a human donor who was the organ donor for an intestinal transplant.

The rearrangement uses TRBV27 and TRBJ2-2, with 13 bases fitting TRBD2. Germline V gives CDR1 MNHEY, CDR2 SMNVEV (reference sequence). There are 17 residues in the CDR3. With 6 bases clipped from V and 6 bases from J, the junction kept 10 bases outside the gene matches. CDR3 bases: TGTGCCAGCAGCCCCCGGGGAACTAGCGGGAGGGCCGGGGAGCTGTTTTTT. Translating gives CASSPRGTSGRAGELFF.

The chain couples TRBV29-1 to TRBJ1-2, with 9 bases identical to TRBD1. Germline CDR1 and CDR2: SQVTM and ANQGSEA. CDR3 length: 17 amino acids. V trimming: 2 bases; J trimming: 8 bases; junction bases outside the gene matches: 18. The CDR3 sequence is CSVEPLSRDRVSEGYTF. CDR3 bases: TGCAGCGTTGAACCTCTCTCCCGGGACAGGGTATCTGAGGGCTACACCTTC. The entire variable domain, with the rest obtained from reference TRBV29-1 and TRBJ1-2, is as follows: SAVISQKPSRDICQRGTSLTIQCQVDSQVTMMFWYRQQPGQSLTLIATANQGSEATYESGFVIDKFPISRPNLTFSTLTVSNMSPEDSSIYLCSVEPLSRDRVSEGYTFGSGTRLTVV.

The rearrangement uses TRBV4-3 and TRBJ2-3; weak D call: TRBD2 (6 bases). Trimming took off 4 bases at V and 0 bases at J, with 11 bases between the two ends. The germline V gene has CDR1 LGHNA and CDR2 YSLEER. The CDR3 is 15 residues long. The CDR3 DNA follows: TGCGCCAGCAGCCCCTCTAGCGTAAGCACAGATACGCAGTATTTT. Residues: CASSPSSVSTDTQYF.

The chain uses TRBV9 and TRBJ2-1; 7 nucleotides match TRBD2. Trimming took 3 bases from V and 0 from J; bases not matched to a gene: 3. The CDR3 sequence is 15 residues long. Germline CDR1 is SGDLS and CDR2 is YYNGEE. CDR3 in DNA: TGTGCCAGCAGCGGGAGCGGGACCTCCTACAATGAGCAGTTCTTC. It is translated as CASSGSGTSYNEQFF.